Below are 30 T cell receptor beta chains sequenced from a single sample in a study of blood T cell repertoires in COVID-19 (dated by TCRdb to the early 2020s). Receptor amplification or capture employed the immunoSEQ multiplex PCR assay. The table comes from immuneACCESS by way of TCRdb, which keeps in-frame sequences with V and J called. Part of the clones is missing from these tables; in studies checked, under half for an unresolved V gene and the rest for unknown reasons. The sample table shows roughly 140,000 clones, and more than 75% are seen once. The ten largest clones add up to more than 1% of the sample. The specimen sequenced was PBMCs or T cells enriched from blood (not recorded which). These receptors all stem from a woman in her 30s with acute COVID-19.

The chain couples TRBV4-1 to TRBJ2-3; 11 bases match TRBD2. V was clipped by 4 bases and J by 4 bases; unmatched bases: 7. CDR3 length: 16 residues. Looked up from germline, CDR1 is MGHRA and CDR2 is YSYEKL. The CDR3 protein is CASSRILAGGADTQYF. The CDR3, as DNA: TGCGCCAGCAGCCGGATTTTAGCGGGAGGGGCAGATACGCAGTATTTT.

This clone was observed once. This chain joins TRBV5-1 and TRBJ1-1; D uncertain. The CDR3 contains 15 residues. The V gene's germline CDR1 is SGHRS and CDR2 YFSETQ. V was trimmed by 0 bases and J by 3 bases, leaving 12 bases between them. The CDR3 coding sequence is TGCGCCAGCAGCTTGGCGGCAGGATGGGACACTGAAGCTTTCTTT. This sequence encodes CASSLAAGWDTEAFF.

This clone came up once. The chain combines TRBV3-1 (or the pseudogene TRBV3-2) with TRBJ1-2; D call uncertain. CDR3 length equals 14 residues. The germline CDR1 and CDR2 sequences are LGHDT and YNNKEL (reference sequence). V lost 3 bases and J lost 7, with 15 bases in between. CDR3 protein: CASSHFVAGSGYTF. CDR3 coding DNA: TGTGCCAGCAGCCATTTCGTGGCAGGCTCTGGCTACACCTTC.

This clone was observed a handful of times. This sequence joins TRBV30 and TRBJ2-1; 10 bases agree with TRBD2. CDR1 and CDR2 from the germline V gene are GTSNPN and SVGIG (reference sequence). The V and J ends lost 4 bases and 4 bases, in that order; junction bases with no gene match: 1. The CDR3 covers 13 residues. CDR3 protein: CAWTSGSYNEQFF. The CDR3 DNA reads TGTGCCTGGACTAGCGGGAGTTACAATGAGCAGTTCTTC.

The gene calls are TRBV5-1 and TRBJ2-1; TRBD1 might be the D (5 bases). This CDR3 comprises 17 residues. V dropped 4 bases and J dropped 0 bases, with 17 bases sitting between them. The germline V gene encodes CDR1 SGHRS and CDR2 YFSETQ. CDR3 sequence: CASSPLADISSYNEQFF. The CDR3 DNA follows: TGCGCCAGCAGCCCCTTGGCGGACATAAGCTCCTACAATGAGCAGTTCTTC.

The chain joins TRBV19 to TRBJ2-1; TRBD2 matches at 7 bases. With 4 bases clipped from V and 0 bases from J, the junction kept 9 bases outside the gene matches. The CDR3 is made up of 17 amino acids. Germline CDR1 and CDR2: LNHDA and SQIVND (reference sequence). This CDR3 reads CASSRGEGLSSYNEQFF. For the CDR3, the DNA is TGTGCCAGTAGTAGGGGGGAGGGCCTGAGCTCCTACAATGAGCAGTTCTTC.

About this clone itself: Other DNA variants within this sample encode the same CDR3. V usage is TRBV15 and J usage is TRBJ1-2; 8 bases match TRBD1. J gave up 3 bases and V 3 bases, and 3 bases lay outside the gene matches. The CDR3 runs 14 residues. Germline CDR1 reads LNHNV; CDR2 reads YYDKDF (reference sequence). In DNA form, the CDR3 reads TGTGCCACCAGCAGGGACAGGGAGGACTATGGCTACACCTTC. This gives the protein CATSRDREDYGYTF.

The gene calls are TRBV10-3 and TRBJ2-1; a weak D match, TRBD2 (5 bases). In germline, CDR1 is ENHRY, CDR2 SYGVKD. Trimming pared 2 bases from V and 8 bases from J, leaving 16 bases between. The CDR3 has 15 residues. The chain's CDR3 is CAISETRAAVDEQFF. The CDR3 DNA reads TGTGCCATCAGTGAGACGAGGGCGGCAGTAGATGAGCAGTTCTTC.

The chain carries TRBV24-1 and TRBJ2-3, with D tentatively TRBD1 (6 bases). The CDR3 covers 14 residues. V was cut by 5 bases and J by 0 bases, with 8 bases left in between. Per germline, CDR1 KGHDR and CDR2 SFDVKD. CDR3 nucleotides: TGTGCCACCAGTGCAAGGGGGAGCACAGATACGCAGTATTTT. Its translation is CATSARGSTDTQYF.

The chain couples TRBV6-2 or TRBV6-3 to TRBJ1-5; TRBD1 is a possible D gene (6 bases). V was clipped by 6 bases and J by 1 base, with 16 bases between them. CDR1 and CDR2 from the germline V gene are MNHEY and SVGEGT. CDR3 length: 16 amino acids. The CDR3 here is CASSLTRTASNQPQHF. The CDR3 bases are TGTGCCAGCAGCCTCACTCGGACAGCGAGCAATCAGCCCCAGCATTTT.

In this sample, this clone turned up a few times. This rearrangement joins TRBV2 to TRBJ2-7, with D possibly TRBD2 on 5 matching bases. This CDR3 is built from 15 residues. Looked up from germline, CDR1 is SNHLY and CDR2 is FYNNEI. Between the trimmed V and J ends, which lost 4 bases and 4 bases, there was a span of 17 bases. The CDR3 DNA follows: TGTGCCAGCAGTGTTTCCCAGCGGAGATATTACGAGCAGTACTTC. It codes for CASSVSQRRYYEQYF.

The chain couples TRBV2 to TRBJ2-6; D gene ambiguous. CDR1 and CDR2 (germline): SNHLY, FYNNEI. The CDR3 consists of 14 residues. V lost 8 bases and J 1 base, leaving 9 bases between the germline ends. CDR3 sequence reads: CASADGSGANVLTF. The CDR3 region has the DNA TGTGCCAGCGCCGACGGGTCTGGGGCCAACGTCCTGACTTTC.

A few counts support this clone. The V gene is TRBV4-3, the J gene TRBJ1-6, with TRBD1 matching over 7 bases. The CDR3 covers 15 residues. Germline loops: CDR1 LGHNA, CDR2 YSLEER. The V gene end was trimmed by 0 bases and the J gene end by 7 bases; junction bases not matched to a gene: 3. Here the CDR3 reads CASSQEQGHNSPLHF. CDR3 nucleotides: TGCGCCAGCAGCCAAGAACAGGGGCACAATTCACCCCTCCACTTT.

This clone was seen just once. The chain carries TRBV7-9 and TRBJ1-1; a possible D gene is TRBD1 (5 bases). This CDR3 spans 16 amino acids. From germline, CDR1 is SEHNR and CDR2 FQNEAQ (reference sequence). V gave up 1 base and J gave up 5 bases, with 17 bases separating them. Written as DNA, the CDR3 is TGTGCCAGCAGCTTAGGTGCGGGGCCCCCTGGTACTGAAGCTTTCTTT. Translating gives CASSLGAGPPGTEAFF.

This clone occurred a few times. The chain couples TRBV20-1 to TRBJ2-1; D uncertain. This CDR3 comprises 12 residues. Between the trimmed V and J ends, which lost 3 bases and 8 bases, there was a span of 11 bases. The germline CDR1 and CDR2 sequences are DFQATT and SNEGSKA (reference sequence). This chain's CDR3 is CSASRRSHEQFF. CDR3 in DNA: TGCAGTGCTAGTCGGCGTAGCCATGAGCAGTTCTTC.

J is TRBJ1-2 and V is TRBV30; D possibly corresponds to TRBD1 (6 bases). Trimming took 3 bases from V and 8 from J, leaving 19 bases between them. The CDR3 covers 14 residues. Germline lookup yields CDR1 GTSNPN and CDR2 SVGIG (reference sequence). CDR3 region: CAWSGDTGLHGYTF. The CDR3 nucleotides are TGTGCCTGGAGCGGGGACACAGGGCTTCACGGCTACACCTTC.

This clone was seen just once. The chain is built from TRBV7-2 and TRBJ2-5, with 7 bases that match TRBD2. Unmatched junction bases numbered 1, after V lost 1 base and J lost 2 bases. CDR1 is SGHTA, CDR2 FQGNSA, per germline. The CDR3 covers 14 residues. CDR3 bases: TGTGCCAGCAGCTTAGGGGGACTACAAGAGACCCAGTACTTC. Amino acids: CASSLGGLQETQYF.

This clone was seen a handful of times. The CDR3, as DNA: TGTGCCAGCGCTAAAACTGGACAGGGTGAGACCCAGTACTTC. This gives the protein CASAKTGQGETQYF. V gene TRBV11-1 combines with J gene TRBJ2-5; 8 bases are shared with TRBD1. Per germline, CDR1 SGHAT and CDR2 FQDESV (reference sequence). Trimming removed 8 bases from V and 5 bases from J; junction bases left unmatched: 10. This CDR3 is 14 amino acids long.

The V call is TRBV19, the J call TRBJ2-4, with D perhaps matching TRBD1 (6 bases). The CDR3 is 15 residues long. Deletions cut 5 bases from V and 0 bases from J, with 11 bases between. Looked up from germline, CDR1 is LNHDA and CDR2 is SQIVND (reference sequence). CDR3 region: CASSLTGLAKNIQYF. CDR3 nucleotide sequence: TGTGCCAGTAGTCTCACAGGGCTAGCCAAAAACATTCAGTACTTC.

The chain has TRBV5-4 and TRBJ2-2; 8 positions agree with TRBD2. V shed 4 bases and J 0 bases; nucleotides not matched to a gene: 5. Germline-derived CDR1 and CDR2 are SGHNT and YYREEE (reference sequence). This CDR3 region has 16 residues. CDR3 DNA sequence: TGTGCCAGCAGCGCCGGGACTAGGGCGAACACCGGGGAGCTGTTTTTT. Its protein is CASSAGTRANTGELFF.

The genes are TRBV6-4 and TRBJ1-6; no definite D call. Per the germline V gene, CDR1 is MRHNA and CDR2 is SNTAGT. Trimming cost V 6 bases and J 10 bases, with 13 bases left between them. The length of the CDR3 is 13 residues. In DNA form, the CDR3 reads TGTGCCAGCAGCTCCGAATCGCGCTCACCCCTCCACTTT. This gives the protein CASSSESRSPLHF.

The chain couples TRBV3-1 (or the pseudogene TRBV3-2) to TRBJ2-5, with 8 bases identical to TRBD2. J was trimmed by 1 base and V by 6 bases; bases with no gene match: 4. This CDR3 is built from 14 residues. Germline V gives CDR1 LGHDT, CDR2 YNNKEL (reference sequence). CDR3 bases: TGTGCCAGCAGTCCCAGCGGGAGCCAAGAGACCCAGTACTTC. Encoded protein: CASSPSGSQETQYF.

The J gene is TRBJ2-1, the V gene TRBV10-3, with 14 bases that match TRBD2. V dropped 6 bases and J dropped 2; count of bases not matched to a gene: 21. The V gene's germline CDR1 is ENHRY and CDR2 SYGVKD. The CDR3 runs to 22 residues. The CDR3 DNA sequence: TGTGCCATCAGGGGACAGGGGGAGACCGGGACTAGCGGGAGACACCCCTACAATGAGCAGTTCTTC. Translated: CAIRGQGETGTSGRHPYNEQFF.

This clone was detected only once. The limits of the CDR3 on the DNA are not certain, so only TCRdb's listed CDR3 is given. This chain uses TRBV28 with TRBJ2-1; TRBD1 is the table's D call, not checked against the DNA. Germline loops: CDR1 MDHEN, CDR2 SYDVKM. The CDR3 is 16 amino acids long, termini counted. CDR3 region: CASSTSGQISYNEQFF.

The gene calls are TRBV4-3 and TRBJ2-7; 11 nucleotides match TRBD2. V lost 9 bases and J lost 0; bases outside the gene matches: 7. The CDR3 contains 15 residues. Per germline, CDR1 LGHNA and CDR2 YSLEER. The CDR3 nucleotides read TGCGCCAGTAGTTTAGCGGGAGGGGTCTCCTACGAGCAGTACTTC. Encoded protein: CASSLAGGVSYEQYF.

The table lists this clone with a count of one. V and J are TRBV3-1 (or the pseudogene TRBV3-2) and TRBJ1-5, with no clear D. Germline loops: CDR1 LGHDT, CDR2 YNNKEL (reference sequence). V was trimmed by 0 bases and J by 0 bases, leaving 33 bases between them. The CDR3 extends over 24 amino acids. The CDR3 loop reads CASSQEIRTHHLVGVFYSNQPQHF. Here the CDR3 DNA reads TGTGCCAGCAGCCAAGAGATACGGACGCATCACCTTGTGGGAGTGTTTTATAGCAATCAGCCCCAGCATTTT.

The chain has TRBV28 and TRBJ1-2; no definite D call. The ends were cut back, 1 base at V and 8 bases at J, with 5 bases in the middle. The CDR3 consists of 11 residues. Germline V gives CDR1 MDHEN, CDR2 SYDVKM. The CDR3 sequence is CASSLLAGYTF. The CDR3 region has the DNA TGTGCCAGCAGTTTATTAGCAGGCTACACCTTC.

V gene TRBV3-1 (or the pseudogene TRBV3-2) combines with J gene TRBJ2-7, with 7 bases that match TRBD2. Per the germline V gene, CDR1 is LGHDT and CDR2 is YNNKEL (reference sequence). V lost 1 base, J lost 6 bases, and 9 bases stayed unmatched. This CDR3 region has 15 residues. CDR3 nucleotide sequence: TGTGCCAGCAGCCAAGGCGGGAGAGGCCTATCCGAGCAGTACTTC. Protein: CASSQGGRGLSEQYF.

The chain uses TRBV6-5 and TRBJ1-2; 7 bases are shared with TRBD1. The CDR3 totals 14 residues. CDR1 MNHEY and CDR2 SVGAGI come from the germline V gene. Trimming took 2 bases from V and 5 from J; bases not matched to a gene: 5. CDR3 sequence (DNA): TGTGCCAGCAGTTACCTCGGGACAGTTTATGGCTACACCTTC. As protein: CASSYLGTVYGYTF.

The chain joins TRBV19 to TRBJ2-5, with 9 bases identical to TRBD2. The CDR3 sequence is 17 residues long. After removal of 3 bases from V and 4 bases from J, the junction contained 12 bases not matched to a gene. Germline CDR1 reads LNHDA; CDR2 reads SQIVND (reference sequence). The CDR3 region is CASSILASGTPGETQYF. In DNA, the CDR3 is TGTGCCAGTAGTATTCTGGCTAGCGGGACTCCTGGAGAGACCCAGTACTTC. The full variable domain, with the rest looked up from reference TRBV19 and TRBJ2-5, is DGGITQSPKYLFRKEGQNVTLSCEQNLNHDAMYWYRQDPGQGLRLIYYSQIVNDFQKGDIAEGYSVSREKKESFPLTVTSAQKNPTAFYLCASSILASGTPGETQYFGPGTRLLVL.